The 24 T cell receptor beta chains listed next were all sequenced from one sample in a study of blood T cells in healthy people across ages (dated by TCRdb to 2013 to 2016). Receptor amplification or capture employed 5' RACE. The sequencer listed for this sample is Illumina HiSeq 2500. The second PCR ran for roughly 7 to 12 cycles and used a J-beta primer mix along with a sample-barcoded 5' primer. TCRdb cleaned the public reads at Q25 with fastp, built clones with MiXCR and kept in-frame beta chains. When rows share a CDR3 protein, they turn into one entry using the most common DNA and genes. Recorded for this sample are 1.4 million or so distinct CDR3 sequences; under 55% of them occurred a single time. Approximately 4% of the sample lies in the top ten. Sequenced sample: blood. These receptors were taken from a woman between 18 and 30 years old in good health.

Worth noting for this clonotype: An end of the junction does not agree with germline; a read error may underlie this. The chain uses TRBV27 and TRBJ1-6, with TRBD1 matching 9 bases. The CDR3 loop spans 14 amino acids. Germline loops: CDR1 MNHEY, CDR2 SMNVEV (reference sequence). The CDR3 nucleotides read TGTGCCAGCAGACAGACAGGGGGTAATTCACCCCCCCACTTT. It translates to CASRQTGGNSPPHF.

This chain connects TRBV19 to TRBJ2-7, with 12 bases identical to TRBD1. The ends lost 4 bases at V and 3 bases at J; junction bases unmatched: 4. The germline V gene has CDR1 LNHDA and CDR2 SQIVND (reference sequence). This CDR3 is built from 15 residues. Written as DNA, the CDR3 is TGTGCCAGTAGTACTGGGACAGGGGGCATCTACGAGCAGTACTTC. This gives the protein CASSTGTGGIYEQYF.

The V call is TRBV20-1, the J call TRBJ1-1; D remains ambiguous. There are 14 residues in the CDR3. Germline loops: CDR1 DFQATT, CDR2 SNEGSKA (reference sequence). V gave up 0 bases and J gave up 7 bases, with 15 bases separating them. CDR3 sequence reads: CSARDSREGSEAFF. CDR3 DNA sequence: TGCAGTGCTAGAGATTCCCGGGAAGGCAGTGAAGCTTTCTTT.

The chain carries TRBV6-6 and TRBJ2-7, with D possibly being TRBD2 (6 bases). V was shortened by 0 bases and J by 7 bases, with 7 bases between the two germline ends. The CDR3 is made up of 12 amino acids. CDR1 is MNHNY and CDR2 is SVGAGI in the germline V gene (reference sequence). CDR3: CASSYSREEQYF. In DNA form, the CDR3 reads TGTGCCAGCAGTTACTCTCGGGAGGAGCAGTACTTC.

This clonotype was recorded a few times. CDR3 sequence reads: CASSATGFDGYTF. CDR3 coding DNA: TGTGCCAGCAGTGCGACAGGGTTTGATGGCTACACCTTC. The gene calls are TRBV25-1 and TRBJ1-2; 7 nucleotides line up with TRBD1. This CDR3 region has 13 residues. Germline assignment: CDR1 MGHDK and CDR2 SYGVNS. With V trimmed by 4 bases and J by 6 bases, 5 bases remained unmatched.

This clonotype was recorded a few times. The chain links TRBV18 to TRBJ1-4; D is unclear. The length of the CDR3 is 15 residues. V was cut by 1 base and J by 7 bases, with 13 bases left in between. Germline loops: CDR1 KGHSH, CDR2 LQKENI. This chain's CDR3 is CASSPQGASSEKLFF. DNA of the CDR3: TGTGCCAGCTCACCACAGGGAGCTTCGAGTGAAAAACTGTTTTTT.

This chain uses TRBV5-1 with TRBJ2-1; 16 bases map to TRBD2. The germline CDR1 and CDR2 sequences are SGHRS and YFSETQ. This CDR3 is 20 amino acids long. J gave up 0 bases and V 3 bases, and 9 bases lay outside the gene matches. CDR3 in DNA: TGCGCCAGCAGCTGGGGACTAGCGGGGGGGCCTGGTGCCTCCTACAATGAGCAGTTCTTC. Its translation is CASSWGLAGGPGASYNEQFF.

CDR3 loop: CASSASSANTEAFF. CDR3 bases: TGTGCCAGCAGTGCCTCCTCCGCGAACACTGAAGCTTTCTTT. The gene calls are TRBV6-4 and TRBJ1-1, with D uncertain. V lost 4 bases to trimming and J lost 1 base, with 10 bases between them. In germline, CDR1 is MRHNA, CDR2 SNTAGT. The CDR3 runs to 14 residues.

The chain couples TRBV4-1 to TRBJ1-5; the match to TRBD1 covers 9 bases. The V segment lost 3 bases and the J segment 4 bases; nucleotides outside the gene matches: 4. The CDR3 is 15 residues long. The germline V gene encodes CDR1 MGHRA and CDR2 YSYEKL. As DNA, the CDR3 is TGCGCCAGCAGCCAGGTGACAGGGGGGAATCAGCCCCAGCATTTT. Translating gives CASSQVTGGNQPQHF.

This clonotype came up a few times. This chain connects TRBV12-3 or TRBV12-4 to TRBJ2-2; tentatively, D is TRBD1 or TRBD2 (6 bases each). The CDR3 extends over 15 amino acids. V lost 3 bases to trimming and J lost 3 bases, with 11 bases between them. CDR3 amino acids: CASSFQRGDTGELFF. CDR3 DNA: TGTGCCAGCAGTTTCCAAAGGGGGGACACCGGGGAGCTGTTTTTT.

The J gene is TRBJ1-2, the V gene TRBV4-3; D call uncertain. From germline, CDR1 is LGHNA and CDR2 YSLEER. The V end was cut by 0 bases, the J end by 2 bases, with 7 bases between. The CDR3 spans 14 residues. CDR3 bases: TGCGCCAGCAGCCAAGAACGCACGAACTATGGCTACACCTTC. Amino acids: CASSQERTNYGYTF.

This sequence joins TRBV7-6 and TRBJ2-1; D assignment may be TRBD1 or TRBD2 (6 bases each). The end of the DNA is better explained by TRBJ2-7, so the J call may be wrong. From germline, CDR1 is SGHVS and CDR2 FNYEAQ. The CDR3 loop spans 16 amino acids. As DNA, the CDR3 is TGTGCCAGCAGCCCCCTTCGAGGGGGGATCTCCTACGAGCAGTACTTC. Translation: CASSPLRGGISYEQYF.

The chain couples TRBV12-3 or TRBV12-4 to TRBJ2-3; TRBD1 or TRBD2 may be the D gene (6 bases each). V lost 1 base and J lost 5, with 13 bases in between. The CDR3 has 15 amino acids. The CDR3 DNA reads as TGTGCCAGCAGTTTAGGGGGGGCCGGTGGAGATACGCAGTATTTT. It yields the protein CASSLGGAGGDTQYF.

The J gene is TRBJ2-7, the V gene TRBV15; the D is unclear. The V and J ends lost 1 base and 7 bases respectively, with 11 bases between them. Germline V lookup: CDR1 LNHNV, CDR2 YYDKDF (reference sequence). The CDR3 is made up of 13 amino acids. This CDR3 is CATSRASYNEQYF. The CDR3 nucleotides are TGTGCCACCAGCAGAGCTTCCTACAATGAGCAGTACTTC.

The chain combines TRBV20-1 with TRBJ2-3; 8 bases are a match to TRBD1. Germline CDR1 DFQATT, CDR2 SNEGSKA (reference sequence). V lost 5 bases, J lost 4 bases, and 8 bases stayed unmatched. CDR3 length: 14 residues. This CDR3 is CSASDRGLADTQYF. CDR3 sequence (DNA): TGCAGTGCTTCAGACAGGGGTCTTGCAGATACGCAGTATTTT.

The chain uses TRBV12-3 or TRBV12-4 and TRBJ2-5; no definite D call. The CDR3 has 13 residues. V was shortened by 6 bases and J by 2 bases, with 10 bases between the two germline ends. CDR3 sequence reads: CASRHSGQETQYF. CDR3 bases: TGTGCCAGCAGGCACTCGGGTCAAGAGACCCAGTACTTC.

The chain couples TRBV29-1 to TRBJ1-1, with D perhaps matching TRBD1 (5 bases). V gave up 1 base and J gave up 0 bases, with 9 bases separating them. This CDR3 region has 14 residues. The germline V gene encodes CDR1 SQVTM and CDR2 ANQGSEA. The CDR3: CSVEVLDMNTEAFF. The CDR3 DNA reads TGCAGCGTTGAAGTGCTGGACATGAACACTGAAGCTTTCTTT.

The J gene is TRBJ2-3, the V gene TRBV30; weak D call: TRBD2 (6 bases). Germline V gives CDR1 GTSNPN, CDR2 SVGIG (reference sequence). V shed 5 bases and J shed 2 bases, with 8 bases lying between them. CDR3 length: 12 amino acids. The CDR3, as DNA: TGTGCCTGGGGGCGGGACACAGATACGCAGTATTTT. It codes for CAWGRDTDTQYF.

The J gene is TRBJ1-1, the V gene TRBV5-1, with a tentative D call TRBD1 (6 bases). This CDR3 has 17 residues. Germline-derived CDR1 and CDR2 are SGHRS and YFSETQ. The V end was cut by 4 bases, the J end by 4 bases, with 23 bases between. CDR3 nucleotide sequence: TGCGCCAGCAGCCCTCGGGCAGGGGTAGATCGGGGCACTGAAGCTTTCTTT. As protein: CASSPRAGVDRGTEAFF.

The chain employs TRBV24-1 and TRBJ2-1; 8 bases agree with TRBD1. Germline V lookup: CDR1 KGHDR, CDR2 SFDVKD. The CDR3 loop spans 16 amino acids. The V gene end was trimmed by 2 bases and the J gene end by 3 bases; junction bases not matched to a gene: 5. CDR3 sequence (DNA): TGTGCCACCAGTGATTCAGGGGGCGGAGGCTACAATGAGCAGTTCTTC. This gives the protein CATSDSGGGGYNEQFF.

The rearrangement uses TRBV20-1 and TRBJ1-1, with D possibly matching TRBD1 (6 bases). Germline-derived CDR1 and CDR2 are DFQATT and SNEGSKA (reference sequence). Trimming left V 5 bases short and J 6 bases short, with 16 bases between. The CDR3 consists of 13 residues. The DNA for the CDR3 is TGCAGTGCTGCAACAGGGCCGGAGGCTGAAGCTTTCTTT. Protein: CSAATGPEAEAFF.

The chain links TRBV7-2 to TRBJ2-1, with 8 positions matching TRBD2. CDR1 is SGHTA and CDR2 is FQGNSA in the germline V gene. The J segment lost 10 bases and the V segment lost 3 bases, leaving 5 bases of the junction unmatched. The CDR3 has 13 amino acids. The CDR3 sequence: CASSFRTSHEQFF. In nucleotides, the CDR3 is TGTGCCAGCAGCTTCAGGACTAGCCACGAGCAGTTCTTC.

This clonotype was counted only a few times. The chain has TRBV7-9 and TRBJ1-2, with a possible D match to TRBD1 (5 bases). There are 15 residues in the CDR3. Looked up from germline, CDR1 is SEHNR and CDR2 is FQNEAQ (reference sequence). V lost 2 bases to trimming and J lost 4 bases, with 14 bases between them. This CDR3 reads CASSLTGLLLYGYTF. The CDR3 nucleotides read TGTGCCAGCAGCTTAACAGGCCTTCTCCTCTATGGCTACACCTTC. The whole variable domain, filled in from reference TRBV7-9 and TRBJ1-2, reads DTGVSQNPRHKITKRGQNVTFRCDPISEHNRLYWYRQTLGQGPEFLTYFQNEAQLEKSRLLSDRFSAERPKGSFSTLEIQRTEQGDSAMYLCASSLTGLLLYGYTFGSGTRLTVV.

This clonotype was observed a few times. The CDR3 nucleotides are TGTGCCAGCAGCGGGGGGATAAGGGGCGATGAGCAGTTCTTC. Protein product: CASSGGIRGDEQFF. This chain connects TRBV5-6 to TRBJ2-1, with D maybe TRBD2 (6 bases). This CDR3 is built from 14 residues. V gave up 4 bases and J gave up 8 bases, with 16 bases separating them. Germline CDR1 reads SGHDT; CDR2 reads YYEEEE.